Given below is one TCR beta chain in context. Data came from immunoSEQ multiplex PCR; TCRdb stores just in-frame clones and leaves some out. This repertoire shows roughly 53,000 clones, approximately 80% found once; its top ten account for roughly 2.7%. The source of the sample is a study of blood T cell repertoires in COVID-19. Across the study: Italy, Spain and the United States were the sources of the convalescent and acute COVID-19 samples. T cells, B-cell-depleted T cells, or PBMCs provided the cDNA or gDNA that served as material.

The specimen was peripheral blood. The receptor was isolated from a man aged 50-59 years with acute or convalescent COVID-19.

The CDR3: CASSTSGNGADTQYF. The CDR3 DNA sequence: TGTGCCAGCAGCACGAGCGGGAATGGGGCAGATACGCAGTATTTT. This rearrangement joins TRBV9 to TRBJ2-3, with TRBD2 matching over 7 bases. The germline V gene has CDR1 SGDLS and CDR2 YYNGEE. The CDR3 is 15 residues long. The trim removed 4 bases at V and 4 bases at J, leaving 9 bases unmatched.